A single sample gave rise to the 26 T cell receptor beta chains below, sequenced in a study of shared clonotypes between healthy human individuals. Clones were sequenced by immunoSEQ multiplex PCR, and TCRdb holds only the in-frame ones, with some missing. The data contain roughly 570,000 clones, 95% to 98% of them seen just once; the ten biggest clones take up less than 0.35%. Naive CD8 populations comprised CD45RO-negative cells positively selected for CCR7, excluding terminally differentiated effector memory CD45RA+ cells. The sequencing sample was made of naive CD8+ T cells sorted from blood. The receptors were sampled from a young man in good health.

The rearrangement joins TRBV27 to TRBJ2-1, with 9 bases lining up with TRBD2. Germline values: CDR1 MNHEY, CDR2 SMNVEV (reference sequence). V lost 4 bases to trimming and J lost 7 bases; unmatched junction nucleotides: 8. CDR3 length: 15 residues. The CDR3 DNA follows: TGTGCCAGCAGTTACCTGACTAGCGGAAATAATGAGCAGTTCTTC. It yields the protein CASSYLTSGNNEQFF.

This chain joins TRBV18 and TRBJ1-5; possible D gene TRBD1, 6 bases. Trimming left V 2 bases short and J 5 bases short, with 13 bases between. CDR1 is KGHSH, CDR2 LQKENI, per germline. The CDR3 covers 15 residues. Here the CDR3 reads CASSPARGGHQPQHF. The CDR3 bases are TGTGCCAGCTCACCAGCGAGGGGGGGCCATCAGCCCCAGCATTTT. The whole variable domain, filled in from reference TRBV18 and TRBJ1-5, reads NAGVMQNPRHLVRRRGQEARLRCSPMKGHSHVYWYRQLPEEGLKFMVYLQKENIIDESGMPKERFSAEFPKEGPSILRIQQVVRGDSAAYFCASSPARGGHQPQHFGDGTRLSIL.

The chain carries TRBV5-6 and TRBJ2-5; D possibly corresponds to TRBD1 (6 bases). V was clipped by 0 bases and J by 3 bases, with 12 bases between them. The CDR3 runs 15 residues. The germline V gene encodes CDR1 SGHDT and CDR2 YYEEEE. This CDR3 is CASSLDRDGEETQYF. CDR3 nucleotides: TGTGCCAGCAGCTTGGACAGGGATGGGGAAGAGACCCAGTACTTC.

V usage is TRBV10-3 and J usage is TRBJ2-1; 7 bases match TRBD2. V lost 4 bases and J lost 0; bases outside the gene matches: 9. The CDR3 runs 17 residues. Germline V gene lookup returns CDR1 ENHRY and CDR2 SYGVKD. CDR3 protein: CAISGSSGVNSYNEQFF. The CDR3 DNA reads TGTGCCATCAGTGGTTCTAGCGGTGTTAACTCCTACAATGAGCAGTTCTTC.

This clone was seen a single time. The sample contains more than one DNA sequence encoding this CDR3. The rearrangement links TRBV7-9 to TRBJ2-1; D possibly corresponds to TRBD2 (5 bases). V lost 3 bases, J lost 9 bases, and 6 bases lay in between. Germline V lookup: CDR1 SEHNR, CDR2 FQNEAQ (reference sequence). The CDR3 has 11 residues. The CDR3 loop is CASSFGGEQFF. As DNA, the CDR3 is TGTGCCAGCAGCTTTGGAGGTGAGCAGTTCTTC.

This chain links TRBV19 with TRBJ1-2, with D uncertain. This CDR3 is 14 amino acids long. The germline V gene encodes CDR1 LNHDA and CDR2 SQIVND (reference sequence). V lost 5 bases, J lost 4 bases, and 14 bases lay in between. The CDR3 spells CASSPSSSFYGYTF. For the CDR3, the DNA is TGTGCCAGTAGTCCGAGCAGTTCATTCTATGGCTACACCTTC.

The rearrangement joins TRBV4-1 to TRBJ2-7, with 7 positions matching TRBD1. CDR3 size: 16 residues. After removal of 2 bases from V and 5 bases from J, the junction contained 12 bases not matched to a gene. Germline V gives CDR1 MGHRA, CDR2 YSYEKL. The CDR3 protein is CASSQFPGQLRDEQYF. CDR3 bases: TGCGCCAGCAGCCAATTCCCGGGACAGTTACGGGACGAGCAGTACTTC.

This chain uses TRBV5-6 with TRBJ1-5; no definite D call. V was trimmed by 0 bases and J by 1 base, leaving 11 bases between them. The germline V gene encodes CDR1 SGHDT and CDR2 YYEEEE. The CDR3 contains 16 residues. CDR3: CASSLGAGRSNQPQHF. The CDR3 DNA reads TGTGCCAGCAGCTTGGGGGCAGGAAGGAGCAATCAGCCCCAGCATTTT.

This chain connects TRBV4-1 to TRBJ1-5; TRBD1 aligns across 8 bases. This CDR3 is built from 16 residues. Germline lookup yields CDR1 MGHRA and CDR2 YSYEKL. J lost 5 bases, V lost 1 base, and 7 bases had no gene match. In DNA form, the CDR3 reads TGCGCCAGCAGCCAAGGGCTGGACAGGGATTATCAGCCCCAGCATTTT. Encoded protein: CASSQGLDRDYQPQHF.

The CDR3 coding sequence is TGTGCCAGCAGCCAAGAGATGGGGACAGCCAAAGCAGAGACCCAGTACTTC. Its protein product is CASSQEMGTAKAETQYF. The chain joins TRBV14 to TRBJ2-5; TRBD1 agrees at 7 bases. After removal of 0 bases from V and 4 bases from J, the junction contained 11 bases not matched to a gene. The CDR3 has 17 amino acids. Germline CDR1 reads SGHDN; CDR2 reads FVKESK.

This chain uses TRBV9 with TRBJ2-4; 8 bases are shared with TRBD1. CDR1 SGDLS and CDR2 YYNGEE come from the germline V gene. J lost 8 bases, V lost 3 bases, and 13 bases had no gene match. The CDR3 has 16 amino acids. CDR3 sequence reads: CASSDGQGWGLDIQYF. In DNA, the CDR3 is TGTGCCAGCAGCGATGGACAGGGCTGGGGTTTAGACATTCAGTACTTC. The full variable domain, with the rest looked up from reference TRBV9 and TRBJ2-4, is DSGVTQTPKHLITATGQRVTLRCSPRSGDLSVYWYQQSLDQGLQFLIQYYNGEERAKGNILERFSAQQFPDLHSELNLSSLELGDSALYFCASSDGQGWGLDIQYFGAGTRLSVL.

The chain combines TRBV9 with TRBJ2-7; D uncertain. V was trimmed by 7 bases and J by 5 bases, leaving 10 bases between them. CDR3 length: 11 amino acids. Germline loops: CDR1 SGDLS, CDR2 YYNGEE. The DNA of the CDR3 is TGTGCCAGCGGACCAGGCCACGAGCAGTACTTC. Residues: CASGPGHEQYF.

The chain combines TRBV6-5 with TRBJ2-1, with 7 bases matching TRBD1. Germline V gene lookup returns CDR1 MNHEY and CDR2 SVGAGI. V shed 6 bases and J 9 bases; nucleotides not matched to a gene: 8. The CDR3 runs to 13 residues. CDR3 coding DNA: TGTGCCAGCAGCCTCTCAGGGGGTAGTGAGCAGTTCTTC. Amino acids: CASSLSGGSEQFF.

The chain links TRBV7-9 to TRBJ1-4, with 7 bases that match TRBD1. Germline CDR1 SEHNR, CDR2 FQNEAQ (reference sequence). This CDR3 is built from 17 residues. V was clipped by 1 base and J by 4 bases; unmatched bases: 9. The chain's CDR3 is CASSLVPPGQVNEKLFF. The CDR3 nucleotides read TGTGCCAGCAGCTTAGTTCCTCCCGGACAGGTTAATGAAAAACTGTTTTTT.

The V call is TRBV10-1, the J call TRBJ2-1, with D hard to call. The germline CDR1 and CDR2 sequences are WNHNN and SYGVQD (reference sequence). Deletions cut 2 bases from V and 1 base from J, with 6 bases between. The CDR3 extends over 14 amino acids. CDR3 DNA sequence: TGCGCCAGCAGTGAGGGGGATTCCTACAATGAGCAGTTCTTC. It is translated as CASSEGDSYNEQFF.

The gene calls are TRBV29-1 and TRBJ2-7; 7 nucleotides agree with TRBD2. The trim removed 5 bases at V and 0 bases at J, leaving 4 bases unmatched. This CDR3 spans 13 amino acids. The germline gives CDR1 SQVTM, CDR2 ANQGSEA. In DNA, the CDR3 is TGCAGCGTTCTAGCGGAGAGCTCCTACGAGCAGTACTTC. Its translation is CSVLAESSYEQYF.

The V call is TRBV19, the J call TRBJ1-1, with D maybe TRBD1 (6 bases). The CDR3 runs 12 residues. V was trimmed by 4 bases and J by 5 bases, leaving 8 bases between them. Germline assignment: CDR1 LNHDA and CDR2 SQIVND (reference sequence). The CDR3 nucleotides are TGTGCCAGTAGTACAGGGGAAACTGAAGCTTTCTTT. Protein: CASSTGETEAFF.

The gene calls are TRBV7-8 and TRBJ2-1; tentative D call: TRBD1 (6 bases). V lost 4 bases and J lost 4, with 17 bases in between. Germline CDR1 reads SGHVS; CDR2 reads FQNEAQ. This CDR3 has 16 amino acids. This CDR3 reads CASSSSGQGIYNEQFF. DNA of the CDR3: TGTGCCAGCAGCTCATCGGGGCAGGGGATATACAATGAGCAGTTCTTC.

The J gene is TRBJ1-4, the V gene TRBV19; no clear D gene. The CDR3 runs to 18 residues. Germline CDR1 LNHDA, CDR2 SQIVND (reference sequence). V lost 7 bases to trimming and J lost 1 base, with 22 bases between them. The CDR3 DNA is TGTGCCAGTAACCCCGTGTTCACCGACATCGAAACTAATGAAAAACTGTTTTTT. Translating gives CASNPVFTDIETNEKLFF.

CDR3 region: CASSLRETRSYNEQFF. CDR3 DNA sequence: TGTGCCAGCAGCTTACGGGAGACTAGGTCCTACAATGAGCAGTTCTTC. The rearrangement joins TRBV5-4 to TRBJ2-1; the D gene is possibly TRBD2 (6 bases). V was pared by 2 bases and J by 1 base, with 13 bases between. The CDR3 runs to 16 residues. Germline V gives CDR1 SGHNT, CDR2 YYREEE (reference sequence).

The rearrangement joins TRBV5-1 to TRBJ2-3; a possible D gene is TRBD2 (6 bases). Germline V lookup: CDR1 SGHRS, CDR2 YFSETQ. The CDR3 is 15 residues long. V was shortened by 2 bases and J by 0 bases, with 10 bases between the two germline ends. For the CDR3, the DNA is TGCGCCAGCAGCTTATTCGGGAGCAGCACAGATACGCAGTATTTT. It is translated as CASSLFGSSTDTQYF. Full variable domain (remainder filled in from reference TRBV5-1 and TRBJ2-3): KAGVTQTPRYLIKTRGQQVTLSCSPISGHRSVSWYQQTPGQGLQFLFEYFSETQRNKGNFPGRFSGRQFSNSRSEMNVSTLELGDSALYLCASSLFGSSTDTQYFGPGTRLTVL.

The chain carries TRBV29-1 and TRBJ1-1, with D unresolved. Germline CDR1 is SQVTM and CDR2 is ANQGSEA. The CDR3 is 12 amino acids. Trimming left V 4 bases short and J 5 bases short, with 11 bases between. Here the CDR3 DNA reads TGCAGCGTTGTCATCGGAGGTACTGAAGCTTTCTTT. It yields the protein CSVVIGGTEAFF.

The chain has TRBV19 and TRBJ2-7; 11 bases align to TRBD1. With V trimmed by 5 bases and J by 3 bases, 0 bases remained unmatched. CDR3 length equals 13 residues. The germline V gene encodes CDR1 LNHDA and CDR2 SQIVND (reference sequence). CDR3 sequence: CASSGTGGYEQYF. The CDR3 DNA follows: TGTGCCAGTAGTGGGACAGGGGGCTACGAGCAGTACTTC.

V gene TRBV9 combines with J gene TRBJ2-3; 9 bases agree with TRBD2. CDR3 length: 16 amino acids. The junction had 6 bases not matched to a gene; V was cut back by 2 bases and J by 2 bases. The germline gives CDR1 SGDLS, CDR2 YYNGEE. CDR3 sequence: CASSVSGRWVTDTQYF. The CDR3 DNA follows: TGTGCCAGCAGCGTCAGCGGGAGGTGGGTCACAGATACGCAGTATTTT.

The chain couples TRBV7-8 to TRBJ1-1; the D gene is possibly TRBD1 (5 bases). V was clipped by 2 bases and J by 3 bases, with 10 bases between them. Per the germline V gene, CDR1 is SGHVS and CDR2 is FQNEAQ. This CDR3 is built from 14 residues. CDR3 amino acids: CASSLRGADTEAFF. In nucleotides, the CDR3 is TGTGCCAGCAGCTTACGTGGGGCGGACACTGAAGCTTTCTTT. The full variable domain, in which reference TRBV7-8 and TRBJ1-1 provide the parts outside the CDR3, is GAGVSQSPRYKVAKRGQDVALRCDPISGHVSLFWYQQALGQGPEFLTYFQNEAQLDKSGLPSDRFFAERPEGSVSTLKIQRTQQEDSAVYLCASSLRGADTEAFFGQGTRLTVV.

The gene calls are TRBV29-1 and TRBJ2-7, with no clear D. Germline V gives CDR1 SQVTM, CDR2 ANQGSEA. CDR3 length: 11 amino acids. V lost 4 bases, J lost 5 bases, and 9 bases lay in between. CDR3 amino acids: CSVGRGNEQYF. In nucleotides, the CDR3 is TGCAGCGTTGGTCGTGGGAACGAGCAGTACTTC.